This TCR beta chain was retrieved from a study of cytomegalovirus exposure and HLA in healthy donors (dated by TCRdb to 2017 to 2019). Study-level background: An earlier analysis of some 600 of the donors reported approximately 280 Gb of sequence data and around 100 million unique TCR beta sequences obtained from about 179 million T cells. An earlier analysis of 587 of the donors used high-throughput TCR beta sequencing to judge whether each TCR beta V gene segment behaved as functional or pseudogenic. Approximately 310 gigabases of sequencing data and around 80 million unique TCR sequences made up an early release that covered several hundred HLA-typed donors. HLA typing covered class I and class II loci at four-digit resolution. Every discovery cohort repertoire had been produced on one sequencing platform. The number of donors typed differed by locus, with about 629-630 for A, B, C, DRB1 and DQB1, roughly 520 for DQA1, some 570 for DPA1, and some 450 for DPB1. High-throughput TCR immunosequencing, statistical association of individual TCRs with disease status, and machine learning were combined to predict cytomegalovirus infection status. A separate validation cohort of 90 to 150 different subjects was used in addition to the approximately 700-subject first cohort. A handful of DR-DQ haplotypes were handled as single units for association and clustering because linkage in the cohort was strong. Using immunosequencing, the study profiled T cell repertoires from 666 subjects and related those repertoires to cytomegalovirus serostatus. In a later analysis, previously published TCR beta repertoires from some 640 donors were re-analyzed and high-resolution HLA genotyping was added so that TCR occurrence patterns could be studied. Alongside the repertoire data, information on donor age, sex, ethnicity and CMV serostatus was compiled. Of the approximately 370 genotyped donors, 75% to 85% were placed in the genetic ancestry cluster associated with self-reported Caucasian donors. The later analysis used no new phenotypic data to find candidate immune exposures, relying instead on TCR beta sequences and their occurrence across donors. A later genetic analysis used genome-wide SNP genotypes for about three fifths of the 666 donors, treating that subset as a discovery cohort. The study aimed to test whether signatures of past pathogen exposure could be identified by cataloging public T cell receptors. Among roughly 400 genotyped donors of the cohort, an average of around 250,000 unique TCR beta nucleotide sequences was sequenced per donor, of which about 18% were non-productive. Findings and caveats that apply to the study as a whole: In a later analysis, most CMV-associated TCR beta chains were found to appear HLA-restricted, with HLA associations seemingly driven largely by CMV exposure. Linkage disequilibrium might explain the correlated functional status among segregating V segments, but an unknown experimental factor could not be ruled out. A further reported finding was that TCR beta sequences accurately predicted the HLA-A and HLA-B alleles for most subjects in the first cohort. In vitro tests confirmed that a few of the cytomegalovirus-associated TCR beta chains recognize cytomegalovirus antigens. Assigning TCR associations to individual alleles was difficult when HLA alleles, especially DR and DQ, strongly co-occurred. In a later analysis, TCR association rates were found to vary across HLA loci, with the most associated TCRs seen for DRB1 alleles and the fewest for HLA-C alleles. Sequencing depth was assumed to be roughly uniform across donors in the presence/absence analyses, though that assumption may not hold. The authors suggested that the approach could potentially be generalized to other disease states and immunological phenotypes. Compared with the roughly 670-donor mean, donors in an Asian-associated ancestry cluster had fewer N-insertions in productive TCRs, according to a later genetic analysis. HLA typing was unavailable for some donors at each locus, so association tests used only the typed subset. In an earlier analysis of about 550 of the donors, most TCR beta V segments were observed in productive rearrangements about 87% or about 30% of the time, broadly matching IMGT annotations. For the cohort, immune exposure information was limited to CMV serostatus. In a later analysis, several top co-occurrence clusters were reported to appear linked to parvovirus B19, influenza, CMV and Epstein-Barr virus. In a later analysis, HLA-associated TCR beta chains showed more clonal expansion and lower generation probabilities than non-associated chains that were equally common. Across donors, most TCR sequences were observed very rarely, whereas some public TCRs were present in many individuals. Some IMGT-functional V segments, including TRBV6-2 and TRBV6-3, could not be told apart with the 87-base-pair reads, so those segments were excluded. The cohort was sequenced for TCR beta chains only, and without alpha or paired-chain data the features that could be detected were limited. A group of highly shared sequence variants was considered likely to be a technical artifact of the sequencing pipeline. A later analysis associated 16,951 TCR beta sequences with specific HLA alleles at a false discovery rate of 0.05. In a later genetic analysis, a missense DCLRE1C variant was associated with V-gene and J-gene trimming of TCR beta chains, and the association was replicated in an independent cohort. The study listed 150 to 200 TCR beta chains as associated with cytomegalovirus. The classifier was reported to diagnose cytomegalovirus status with high specificity and sensitivity in both the original cohort and the validation cohort. Some 16 rarely observed V segments, including chromosome 9 orphons, were excluded from the earlier analysis of a few hundred of the donors because counts were too low.

Via the germline V gene, CDR1 is MNHEY and CDR2 SVGAGI. From the cysteine through the phenylalanine, the CDR3 covers 15 amino acids. The retained sequence is limited to the CDR3, 45 bases, with the frame set at the first base. In total, fewer than 750 healthy bone marrow donors made up the cohort. Cohort members were all nominally healthy when sampled, although unrecorded immune exposures were likely present. The donor was CMV seropositive and was included in the group of about 290 seropositive cohort members. A peripheral blood sample was collected from each donor, and TCR beta sequencing was performed on peripheral blood mononuclear cells. Genomic DNA extraction from the blood cell samples was performed with the Qiagen DNeasy Blood Extraction Kit. A note on this clone: No antigen is known for it. Base qualities are not recorded, but no much larger clone differs from it by a single base.

The library was produced with the immunoSEQ multiplex PCR assay. For the multiplex PCR, a mixture combining 60 forward primers for TCR Vbeta segments and 13 reverse primers for TCR Jbeta segments was used. Amplification of the CDR3 region of rearranged TCR beta genes was performed with a multiplex PCR assay on genomic DNA. The amplified TCR beta libraries were sequenced on the Illumina HiSeq System as 87-base-pair reads. In the paper's pipeline: A later analysis tallied some 79 million unique TCR beta chains across the 666 repertoires, and around 9.9 million of those chains were shared by two or more donors. To remove PCR and sequencing errors, raw reads were error-corrected and collapsed into unique sequences using a nearest-neighbor algorithm that merged closely related sequences. To assign V, D and J gene segments, CDR3 sequences were aligned to IMGT reference sequences. Each retained sequence needed at least a six-nucleotide match to both a V gene segment and a J gene segment. Rearrangements were called productive when the CDR3 lacked stop codons and stayed in frame with V and J; all others were non-productive. CDR3 was defined according to IMGT convention as the region running from the second conserved V-encoded cysteine to the conserved J-encoded phenylalanine. In an earlier analysis of more than 550 of the donors, sequences lacking an unambiguous match to a single V gene segment were excluded. In an earlier analysis of 450 to 750 of the donors, a V segment was called functional when productive rearrangements were above 56.7%, and segregating when the standard deviation between donors exceeded 5%. To diagnose cytomegalovirus status from the catalog of TCR beta chain sequences, a statistical classification framework was built. In a later analysis, V and J genes were assigned by comparing TCR nucleotide sequences against IMGT/GENE-DB human TR gene sequences. A later analysis assigned CDR3 sequences and most-parsimonious VDJ recombination scenarios with the TCRdist pipeline. In a later analysis, every TCR beta chain was defined by the combination of its CDR3 amino acid sequence and its V-gene family, and reads without a unique V-gene family were dropped. A later analysis removed 450 to 600 highly shared, low-generation-probability nucleotide sequences to deal with suspected cross-contamination and a sequencing artifact. For each public chain, a later analysis derived a clonal expansion index from normalized ranks of inferred template counts within each repertoire. A later analysis computed generation probabilities with a VDJ recombination model fitted to out-of-frame rearrangements, and checked the results against IGoR. In a later analysis, TCR-TCR, TCR-HLA and TCR-CMV co-occurrence was scored with hypergeometric tests, and a repertoire-size bias correction was applied to TCR pairs. To estimate false discovery rates, a later analysis permuted the HLA or CMV assignments 20 times. In a later analysis, co-occurring TCRs were grouped using DBSCAN, with TCRdist sequence similarity added in when clustering inside HLA-allele-positive subsets. Repertoires with fewer than 30,000 or more than 120,000 public chains, plus five repertoires with anomalous nucleotide sharing, were excluded from co-occurrence clustering. This immuneACCESS table, as held by TCRdb, lists in-frame sequences with V and J called but not all clones. Of the missing ones, under half trace to an unresolved V gene in checked studies; the others have no known cause. From that table come the V and J calls and clone size; the DNA was used to work out D and trimming. The sample records around 150,000 clones, around 60% of which are singletons. The ten largest make up around 7.1% of the sample.

The sample consisted of PBMCs. Recombination joined TRBV6-5 with TRBJ1-3, with 9 middle bases fitting TRBD1. TRBJ2-2 explains the end of the DNA better; the J call may be wrong. The sequence was obtained from a woman aged 55-69 years in good health and CMV-seropositive. The sequenced DNA: TGTGCCAGCAGTTTAACCGGGACAGGGACCGGGGAGCTGTTTTTT. Its translation is CASSLTGTGTGELFF.